This entry is about one T cell receptor (beta chain). The data are from a study of CXCR3-negative and CXCR3-positive naive CD8 T cells. The CDR3 totals 15 residues. Germline-derived CDR1 and CDR2 are MDHEN and SYDVKM. The authors prepared UMI-labeled TRB cDNA libraries by 5' RACE. For each CDR3 protein, TCRdb gives one entry from its re-call of the 5' RACE reads, without DNA. The sample includes about 53,000 distinct CDR3 sequences. Sequencing was performed on naive CXCR3- CD8+ T cells from blood. The sample's subset: CD45RO-CCR7+CD27+CD95- naive CD8+ T cells lacking CXCR3 (TNR3-). This clonotype was sampled from a human donor in good health. Some clones in this sample may be carry-over from other donors' samples. The V call is TRBV28, the J call TRBJ2-7; TCRdb proposes TRBD1, but this gene call is untestable without DNA. The CDR3 loop is CASSFGTGGKYEQYF.